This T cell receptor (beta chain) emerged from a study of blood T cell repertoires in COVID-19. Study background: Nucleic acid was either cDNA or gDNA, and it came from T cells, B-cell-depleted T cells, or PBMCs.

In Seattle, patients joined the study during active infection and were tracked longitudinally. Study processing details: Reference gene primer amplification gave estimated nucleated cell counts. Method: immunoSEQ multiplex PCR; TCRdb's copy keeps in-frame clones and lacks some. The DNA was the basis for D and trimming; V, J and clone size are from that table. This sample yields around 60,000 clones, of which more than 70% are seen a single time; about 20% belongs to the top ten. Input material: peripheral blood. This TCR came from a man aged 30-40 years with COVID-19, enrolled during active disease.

The CDR3 reads CASSLDSRFYNSPLHF. Here the CDR3 DNA reads TGTGCCAGCAGCCTTGACAGCCGCTTCTATAATTCACCCCTCCACTTT. The chain joins TRBV7-2 to TRBJ1-6; possibly TRBD1 for D (5 bases). The CDR3 sequence is 16 residues long. Trimming removed 5 bases from V and 3 bases from J, with 14 bases in between. Germline CDR1 reads SGHTA; CDR2 reads FQGNSA.